This TCR beta chain stems from a study of blood T cell repertoires in COVID-19. The wider study: Whether acute or convalescent, the COVID-19 samples came from the United States, Italy and Spain. T cells, B-cell-depleted T cells, or PBMCs provided the cDNA or gDNA that served as material.

Methods used by the authors: Using reference gene primer amplification, nucleated cell counts were estimated. This table comes from immunoSEQ multiplex PCR, and its TCRdb copy is limited to in-frame clones, with some not included. Clonal size and the V and J genes are those of that table, whereas D and trimming came from the DNA. Of some 250,000 clones in the sample, 88% were seen once. The CDR3 consists of 15 residues. From germline, CDR1 is LNHDA and CDR2 SQIVND (reference sequence). Losses at the gene ends were 7 bases for V and 3 bases for J; bases not matched to a gene: 11. This clone occurred once.

The clonotype was recovered from a woman aged 40 to 50 who had recovered from COVID-19. The material sequenced was peripheral blood. The V call is TRBV19, the J call TRBJ1-1, with 7 bases aligning to TRBD1. The CDR3 sequence: CASTTGAHRDTEAFF. CDR3 sequence (DNA): TGTGCCAGTACCACAGGGGCCCATAGGGACACTGAAGCTTTCTTT.